Described below is a single T cell receptor (beta chain) sequence and its context. Its antigen is not identified. The data originate from a study of PD-1 blockade in mismatch repair-deficient tumors. Study-wide context: All were previously treated, progressing patients with eleven to twelve mismatch repair-deficient cancer types. Overall study results and limits: Tumor-resident clones, often undetectable pretreatment in blood, expanded then contracted after pembrolizumab.

All patients were mismatch repair deficient, assessed by either PCR or immunohistochemistry. TCRdb keeps only in-frame clones here, not all; method: immunoSEQ multiplex PCR. The sample yields around 30,000 clones, 80% seen once. Here the sequenced sample was PBMCs, taken approximately 6 weeks after starting pembrolizumab. This clonotype was sampled from an adult with mismatch repair-deficient cancer.

CDR3 DNA: TGTGCCAGCAGCCTCCGACAGGGAGAGGGGGATACGCAGTATTTT. It is translated as CASSLRQGEGDTQYF. The chain joins TRBV11-2 to TRBJ2-3; 7 positions agree with TRBD1. Per the germline V gene, CDR1 is SGHAT and CDR2 is FQNNGV. The trim removed 5 bases at V and 6 bases at J, leaving 11 bases unmatched. The CDR3 sequence is 15 residues long.